This record concerns one TCR beta chain sequence. The antigen is not known. The sample is drawn from a study of shared clonotypes between healthy human individuals. At the level of the study: Serving as donors were two women and a few men, whose ages spanned 18 to 49.

The protocol was immunoSEQ multiplex PCR, while the TCRdb copy is restricted to in-frame clones and leaves out a portion. The sample holds roughly 2.5 million clones, around nine tenths seen once. General study findings and limits: Generation probability values for non-shared clonotypes were lower than those for clonotypes shared by all four donors.

The receptor's source is a man younger than 35 in good health. Source material: naive CD4+ T cells sorted from blood. Subset reported: CD45RA+ positively selected.

This CDR3 is CASRTSGRVEQYF. The CDR3 nucleotides are TGTGCCAGCAGAACTAGCGGGAGGGTTGAGCAGTACTTC. The chain has TRBV2 and TRBJ2-7; 13 nucleotides line up with TRBD2. The CDR3 length is 13 residues. Trimming took 6 bases from V and 7 from J; bases not matched to a gene: 3. Per germline, CDR1 SNHLY and CDR2 FYNNEI.